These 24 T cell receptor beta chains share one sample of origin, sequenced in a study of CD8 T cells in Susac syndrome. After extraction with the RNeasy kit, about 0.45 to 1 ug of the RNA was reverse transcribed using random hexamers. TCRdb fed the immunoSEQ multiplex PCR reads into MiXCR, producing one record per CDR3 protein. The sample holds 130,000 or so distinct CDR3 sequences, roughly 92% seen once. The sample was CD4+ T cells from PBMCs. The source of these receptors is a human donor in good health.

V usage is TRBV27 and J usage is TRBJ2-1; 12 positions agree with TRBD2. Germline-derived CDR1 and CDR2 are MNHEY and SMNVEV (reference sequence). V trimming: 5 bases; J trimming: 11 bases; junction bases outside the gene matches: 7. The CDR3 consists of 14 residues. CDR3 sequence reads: CASSPGLAGLKQFF. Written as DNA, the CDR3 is TGTGCCAGCAGTCCGGGACTAGCGGGCCTTAAGCAGTTCTTC.

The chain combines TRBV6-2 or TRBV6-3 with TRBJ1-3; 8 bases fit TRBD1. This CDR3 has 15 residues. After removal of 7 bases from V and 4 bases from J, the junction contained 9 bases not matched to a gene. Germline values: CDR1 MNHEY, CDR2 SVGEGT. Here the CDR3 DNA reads TGTGCCAGCACCGCGTCCCGGGACAGGGGAAACACCATATATTTT. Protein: CASTASRDRGNTIYF.

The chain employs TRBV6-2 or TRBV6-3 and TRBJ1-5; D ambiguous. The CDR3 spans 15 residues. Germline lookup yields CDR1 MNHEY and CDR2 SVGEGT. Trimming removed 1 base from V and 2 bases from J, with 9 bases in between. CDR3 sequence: CASSYLGWRNQPQHF. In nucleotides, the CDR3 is TGTGCCAGCAGTTACTTGGGGTGGCGCAATCAGCCCCAGCATTTT.

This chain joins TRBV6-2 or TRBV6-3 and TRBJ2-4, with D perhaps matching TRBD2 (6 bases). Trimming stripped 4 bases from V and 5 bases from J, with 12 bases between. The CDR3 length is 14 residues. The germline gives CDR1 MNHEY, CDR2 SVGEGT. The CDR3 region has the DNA TGTGCCAGCAGTTTTTGGGGGGACGAAAACATTCAGTACTTC. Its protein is CASSFWGDENIQYF.

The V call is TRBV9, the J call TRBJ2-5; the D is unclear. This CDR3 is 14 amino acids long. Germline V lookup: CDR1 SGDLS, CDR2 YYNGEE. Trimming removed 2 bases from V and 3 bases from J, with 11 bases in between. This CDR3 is CASSVGQIEETQYF. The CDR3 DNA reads TGTGCCAGCAGCGTTGGGCAGATTGAAGAGACCCAGTACTTC. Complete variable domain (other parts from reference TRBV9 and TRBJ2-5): DSGVTQTPKHLITATGQRVTLRCSPRSGDLSVYWYQQSLDQGLQFLIQYYNGEERAKGNILERFSAQQFPDLHSELNLSSLELGDSALYFCASSVGQIEETQYFGPGTRLLVL.

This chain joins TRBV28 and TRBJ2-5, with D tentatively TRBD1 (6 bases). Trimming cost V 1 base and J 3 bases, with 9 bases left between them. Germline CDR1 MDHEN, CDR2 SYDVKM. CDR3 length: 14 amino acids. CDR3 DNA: TGTGCCAGCAGTTTATCAGGGGTTGAAGAGACCCAGTACTTC. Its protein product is CASSLSGVEETQYF.

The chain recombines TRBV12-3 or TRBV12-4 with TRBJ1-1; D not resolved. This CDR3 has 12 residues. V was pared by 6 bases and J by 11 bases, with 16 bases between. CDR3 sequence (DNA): TGTGCCAGCAGGGGCAGATCGGCACGGGCTTTCTTT. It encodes CASRGRSARAFF.

DNA for the CDR3: TGTGCCAGCAGTTTGGTCCCGGACACTGAAGCTTTCTTT. It specifies CASSLVPDTEAFF. This sequence joins TRBV12-3 or TRBV12-4 and TRBJ1-1; D gene uncertain. CDR3 length: 13 residues. Trimming removed 3 bases at V and 3 bases at J, with 8 bases between.

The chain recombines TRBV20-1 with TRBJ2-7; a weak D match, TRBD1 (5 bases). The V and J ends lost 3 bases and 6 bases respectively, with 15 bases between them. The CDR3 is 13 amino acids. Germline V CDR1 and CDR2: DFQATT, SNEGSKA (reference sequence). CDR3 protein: CSASGLTRGEQYF. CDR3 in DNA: TGCAGTGCTAGCGGCTTAACAAGGGGCGAGCAGTACTTC.

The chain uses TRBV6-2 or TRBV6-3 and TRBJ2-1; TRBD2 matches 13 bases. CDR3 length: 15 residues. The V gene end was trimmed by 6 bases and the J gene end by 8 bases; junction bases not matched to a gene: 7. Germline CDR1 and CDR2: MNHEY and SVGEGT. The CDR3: CASRTSGRARDEQFF. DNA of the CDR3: TGTGCCAGCAGAACTAGCGGGAGGGCCAGGGATGAGCAGTTCTTC.

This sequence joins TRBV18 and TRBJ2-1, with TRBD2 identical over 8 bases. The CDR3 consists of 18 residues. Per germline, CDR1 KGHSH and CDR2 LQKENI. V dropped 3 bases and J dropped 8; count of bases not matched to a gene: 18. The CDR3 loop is CASSPPGGGAYYFDEQFF. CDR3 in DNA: TGTGCCAGCTCACCCCCCGGGGGGGGCGCATATTACTTCGATGAGCAGTTCTTC.

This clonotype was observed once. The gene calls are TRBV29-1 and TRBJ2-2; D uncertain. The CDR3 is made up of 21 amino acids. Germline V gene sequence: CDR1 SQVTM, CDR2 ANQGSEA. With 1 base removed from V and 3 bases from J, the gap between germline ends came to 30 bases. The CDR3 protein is CSVEGGRIRAVRPQDTGELFF. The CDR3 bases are TGCAGCGTTGAAGGAGGCCGAATTAGGGCGGTTCGACCTCAGGACACCGGGGAGCTGTTTTTT.

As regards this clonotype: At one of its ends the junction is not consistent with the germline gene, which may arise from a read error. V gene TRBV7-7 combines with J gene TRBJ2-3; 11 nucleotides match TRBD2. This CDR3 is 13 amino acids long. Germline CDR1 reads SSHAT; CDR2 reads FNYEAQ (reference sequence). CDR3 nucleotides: TGTGCTAGCAGCTACGGGACTAGCGGTACGCAGTATTTT. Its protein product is CASSYGTSGTQYF.

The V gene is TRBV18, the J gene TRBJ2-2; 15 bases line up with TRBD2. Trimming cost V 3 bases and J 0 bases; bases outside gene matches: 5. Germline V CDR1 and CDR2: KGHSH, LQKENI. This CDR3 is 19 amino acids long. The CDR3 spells CASSPWTSGRASNTGELFF. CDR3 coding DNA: TGTGCCAGCTCACCGTGGACTAGCGGGAGGGCCTCGAACACCGGGGAGCTGTTTTTT.

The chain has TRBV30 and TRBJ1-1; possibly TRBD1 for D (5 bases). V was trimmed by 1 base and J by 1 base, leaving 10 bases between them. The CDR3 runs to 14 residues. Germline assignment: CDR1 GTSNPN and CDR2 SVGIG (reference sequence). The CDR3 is CAWSEGLGNTEAFF. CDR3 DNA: TGTGCCTGGAGTGAGGGGTTGGGGAACACTGAAGCTTTCTTT.

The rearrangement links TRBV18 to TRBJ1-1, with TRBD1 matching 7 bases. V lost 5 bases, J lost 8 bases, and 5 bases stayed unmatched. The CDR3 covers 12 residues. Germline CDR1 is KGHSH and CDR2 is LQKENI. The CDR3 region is CASSSGQKEAFF. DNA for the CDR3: TGTGCCAGCTCATCGGGACAGAAAGAAGCTTTCTTT.

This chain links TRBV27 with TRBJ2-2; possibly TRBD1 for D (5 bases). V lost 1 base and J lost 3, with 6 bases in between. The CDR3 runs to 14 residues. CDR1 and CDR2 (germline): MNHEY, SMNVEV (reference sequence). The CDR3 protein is CASSLLGDTGELFF. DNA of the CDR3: TGTGCCAGCAGTTTATTAGGGGACACCGGGGAGCTGTTTTTT.

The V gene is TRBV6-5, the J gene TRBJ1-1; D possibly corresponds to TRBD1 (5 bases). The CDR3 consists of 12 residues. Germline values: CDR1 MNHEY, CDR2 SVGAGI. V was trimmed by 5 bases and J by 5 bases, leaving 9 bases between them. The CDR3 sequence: CASSNRRTEAFF. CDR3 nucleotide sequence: TGTGCCAGCAGTAACAGGAGGACTGAAGCTTTCTTT.

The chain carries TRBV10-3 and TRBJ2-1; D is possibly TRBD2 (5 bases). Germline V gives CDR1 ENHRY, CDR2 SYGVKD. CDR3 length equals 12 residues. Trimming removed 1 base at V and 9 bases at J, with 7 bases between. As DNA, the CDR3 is TGTGCCATCAGTGAGTACGAGGGTGAGCAGTTCTTC. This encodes CAISEYEGEQFF.

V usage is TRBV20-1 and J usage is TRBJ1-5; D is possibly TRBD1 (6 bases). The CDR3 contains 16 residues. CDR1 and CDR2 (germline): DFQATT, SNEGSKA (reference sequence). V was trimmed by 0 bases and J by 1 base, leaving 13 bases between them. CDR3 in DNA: TGCAGTGCTAGAGATGGGGGGGCAGGAAGCAATCAGCCCCAGCATTTT. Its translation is CSARDGGAGSNQPQHF.

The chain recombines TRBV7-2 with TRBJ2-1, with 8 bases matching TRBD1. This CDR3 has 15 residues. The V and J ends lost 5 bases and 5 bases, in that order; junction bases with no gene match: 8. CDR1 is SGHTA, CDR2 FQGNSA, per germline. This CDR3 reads CASSPQGALHNEQFF. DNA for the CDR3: TGTGCCAGCAGCCCCCAGGGGGCCCTTCACAATGAGCAGTTCTTC. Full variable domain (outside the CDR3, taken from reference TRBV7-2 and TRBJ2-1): GAGVSQSPSNKVTEKGKDVELRCDPISGHTALYWYRQSLGQGLEFLIYFQGNSAPDKSGLPSDRFSAERTGGSVSTLTIQRTQQEDSAVYLCASSPQGALHNEQFFGPGTRLTVL.

CDR3 in DNA: TGCAGTGCTAGAGACCGACAGGATTTTTTGTGGGAGCAGTACTTC. It yields the protein CSARDRQDFLWEQYF. The chain has TRBV20-1 and TRBJ2-7; maybe TRBD1 (6 bases). Germline V gives CDR1 DFQATT, CDR2 SNEGSKA (reference sequence). The ends were cut back, 0 bases at V and 7 bases at J, with 19 bases in the middle. The CDR3 has 15 amino acids.

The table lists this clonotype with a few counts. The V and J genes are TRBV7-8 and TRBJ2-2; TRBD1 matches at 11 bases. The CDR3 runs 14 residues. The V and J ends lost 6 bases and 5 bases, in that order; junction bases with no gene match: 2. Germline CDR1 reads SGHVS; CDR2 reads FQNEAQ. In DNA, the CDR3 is TGTGCCAGCAGGGACAGGGGGCGTACCGGGGAGCTGTTTTTT. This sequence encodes CASRDRGRTGELFF.

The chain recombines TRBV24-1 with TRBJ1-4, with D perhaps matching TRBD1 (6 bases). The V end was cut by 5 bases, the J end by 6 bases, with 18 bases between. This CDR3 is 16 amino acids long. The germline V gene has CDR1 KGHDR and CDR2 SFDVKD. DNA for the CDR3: TGTGCCACCAGTGTCCCCCTGGCCGGGGGCGATGAAAAACTGTTTTTT. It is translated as CATSVPLAGGDEKLFF.